This is a list of T cell receptor beta chains from one sample in a study of shared clonotypes between healthy human individuals. Using immunoSEQ multiplex PCR, the repertoire was profiled, and TCRdb retains in-frame clones only, with some absent. This sample has over 300,000 clones, with about nine tenths found just once. Sequenced: memory CD8+ T cells sorted from blood. The receptors derive from a young man in good health. The CDR3 runs from the conserved cysteine through the conserved F or W.

V gene	J gene	CDR3 protein
TRBV19	TRBJ1-5	CASIQTSNSNQPQHF
TRBV10-3	TRBJ2-7	CAAGQGGSYEQYF
TRBV29-1	TRBJ2-7	CSVEYRDRTYEQYF
TRBV5-6	TRBJ2-7	CASGGGGSFYEQYF
TRBV27	TRBJ2-7	CASSQADFYEQYF
TRBV10-1	TRBJ2-2	CARFTGVGELFF
TRBV18	TRBJ2-2	CASSPHRGASGGELFF
TRBV5-4	TRBJ1-2	CASSLEQGAGYYGYTF
TRBV2	TRBJ2-7	CASSEADRVTYEQYF
TRBV4-1	TRBJ2-7	CASSQASESYEQYF
TRBV9	TRBJ1-3	CASSAYLTDWGSGNTIYF
TRBV6-6	TRBJ2-7	CASSYSANPVDEQYF
TRBV7-9	TRBJ1-2	CASSLDASLNYGYTF
TRBV7-9	TRBJ1-1	CASSGPGDQRDTEAFF
TRBV13	TRBJ2-5	CASSSFTPDNLAETQYF
TRBV29-1	TRBJ1-1	CSVDRNTEAFF
TRBV5-6	TRBJ1-4	CASSLAGLHEKLFF
TRBV4-3	TRBJ2-7	CASSQSGNHEQYF
TRBV6-5	TRBJ2-1	CASRFISGSYNEQFF
TRBV9	TRBJ2-1	CASSERAGTQMGNEQFF
TRBV10-2	TRBJ2-7	CASSGLRYEQYF
TRBV10-3	TRBJ1-1	CASRRVFRDPEAFF
TRBV5-6	TRBJ1-5	CASSLGQNENQPQHF
TRBV29-1	TRBJ2-5	CSVAGWQEETQYF
TRBV7-9	TRBJ2-7	CASSLAGLADYEQYF
TRBV6-5	TRBJ2-7	CASSSGLARSYEQYF
TRBV30	TRBJ1-1	CAWNGPMNTEAFF
TRBV6-5	TRBJ2-1	CASSYSNERNEQFF
TRBV7-2	TRBJ2-5	CASSLVHGRETQYF
TRBV11-2	TRBJ2-1	CASSLVGLGHNEQFF
TRBV6-1	TRBJ1-4	CASRGPPDEKLFF
TRBV7-2	TRBJ2-2	CASSLGSVSGDHTGELFF
TRBV30	TRBJ2-1	CAWSVPPGAYNEQFF
TRBV27	TRBJ2-3	CASSFPWQSISTDTQYF
TRBV7-2	TRBJ2-7	CASSLIVVSGIRPYEQYF
TRBV5-1	TRBJ2-4	CASSLRTGWDIQYF
TRBV4-1	TRBJ2-3	CASSQGLGVDTQYF
TRBV6-6	TRBJ1-6	CASSYRTGAVSPLHF
TRBV11-2	TRBJ2-5	CASSSARFESHTQYF
TRBV7-9	TRBJ2-7	CASRPDQGSPYEQYF
TRBV18	TRBJ2-7	CASSSVGGNSYEQYF
TRBV28	TRBJ1-3	CASSTPLVVGNTWSGNTIYF
TRBV27	TRBJ2-1	CASTWTRTSLTNEQFF
TRBV4-1	TRBJ2-7	CASSQTDSYEQYF
TRBV4-3	TRBJ2-3	CASSQGRGGSPSTDTQYF
TRBV13	TRBJ2-1	CASRDGTFSYNEQFF
TRBV5-6	TRBJ2-5	CASSLGPGTGRETQYF
TRBV7-9	TRBJ2-3	CASSLGLGDTDTQYF
TRBV4-2	TRBJ2-1	CASSQENWVEQFF
TRBV4-1	TRBJ2-1	CASSQDGIGNEQFF
TRBV30	TRBJ2-7	CAWSWAGGEQYF
TRBV6-1	TRBJ2-7	CASTATKSPYEQYF